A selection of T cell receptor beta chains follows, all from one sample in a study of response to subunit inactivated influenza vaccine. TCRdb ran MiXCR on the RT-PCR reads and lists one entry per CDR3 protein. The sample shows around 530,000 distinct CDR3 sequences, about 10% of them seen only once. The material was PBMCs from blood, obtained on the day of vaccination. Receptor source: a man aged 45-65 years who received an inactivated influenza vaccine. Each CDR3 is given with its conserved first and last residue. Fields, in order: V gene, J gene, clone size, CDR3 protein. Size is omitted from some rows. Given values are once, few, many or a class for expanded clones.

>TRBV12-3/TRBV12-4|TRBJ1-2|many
CASSLSPAGYTF
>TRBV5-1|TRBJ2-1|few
CASSFRLDRRDEQFF
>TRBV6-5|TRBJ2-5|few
CASSYSMAYGETQYF
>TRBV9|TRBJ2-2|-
CASSVETSRNTGELFF
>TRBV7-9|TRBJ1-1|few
CASRDREMNTEAFF
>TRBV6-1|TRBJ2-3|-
CASSDRLFGGSTDTQYF
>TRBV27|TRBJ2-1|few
CASRTSGTYNEQFF
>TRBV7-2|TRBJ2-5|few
CASSFKTSGVGQETQYF
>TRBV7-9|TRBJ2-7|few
CASERGGEGYEQYF
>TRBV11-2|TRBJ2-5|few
CASSLRARRGWVETQYF
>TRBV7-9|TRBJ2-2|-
CASSSALAFANTGELFF
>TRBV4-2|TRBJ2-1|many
CASSQGTVTYNEQFF
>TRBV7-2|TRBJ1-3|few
CASSLQGTGTGNTIYF
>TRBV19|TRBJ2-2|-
CASSTLAGIGELFF
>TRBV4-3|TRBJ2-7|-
CASSQGEASDYEQYF
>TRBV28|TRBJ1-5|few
CASSFPGGPGHF